Below are 26 T cell receptor beta chains sequenced from a single sample in a study of T cells in Graves' hyperthyroidism and ophthalmopathy. Amplification of TCR beta CDR3 regions was performed using RNA transcripts as template. Initially, a first-round RT-PCR of the TCR CDR3 employed the HTBI primer set. TCRdb processed the multiplex PCR reads anew with MiXCR; each CDR3 protein has one entry. Of approximately 370,000 distinct CDR3 sequences in the sample, approximately 17% were seen once. Sequencing input: blood. The origin of the receptors is a woman in her 30s with Graves' hyperthyroidism that later progressed to Graves' ophthalmopathy.

This clonotype was found many times. The chain is built from TRBV6-1 and TRBJ2-7; perhaps TRBD1 as D (6 bases). The V gene lost 10 bases and the J gene lost 4 bases, with 17 bases spanning the gap. CDR1 and CDR2 (germline): MNHNS, SASEGT. This CDR3 spans 13 amino acids. CDR3: CATQLGRGYEQYF. DNA of the CDR3: TGTGCCACCCAGTTGGGCAGGGGATACGAGCAGTACTTC.

As concerns this clonotype: A much more abundant neighbour one base away suggests this may be a read error. V is TRBV4-1 and J is TRBJ1-5; D call uncertain. The CDR3 is made up of 15 amino acids. The germline V gene encodes CDR1 MGHRA and CDR2 YSYEKL. The CDR3 sequence: CASSQDGRSDQPRHF. CDR3 DNA: TGCGCCAGCAGCCAAGACGGAAGGTCCGATCAGCCCCGGCATTTT.

As to this clonotype: This sequence may be a read error, since a much larger clone differs from it by one base. The rearrangement joins TRBV9 to TRBJ1-1; no clear D. The CDR3 length is 13 residues. In germline, CDR1 is SGDLS, CDR2 YYNGEE. Trimming removed 0 bases from V and 4 bases from J, with 7 bases in between. The CDR3 region has the DNA TGTGCCAGCAGCGTAGGAAGCGTCACTGAAGCTTTCTTT. Protein sequence: CASSVGSVTEAFF. The variable domain in full, with the rest retrieved from reference TRBV9 and TRBJ1-1, is DSGVTQTPKHLITATGQRVTLRCSPRSGDLSVYWYQQSLDQGLQFLIQYYNGEERAKGNILERFSAQQFPDLHSELNLSSLELGDSALYFCASSVGSVTEAFFGQGTRLTVV.

The sample holds many counts of this clonotype. The chain carries TRBV15 and TRBJ2-5; 13 bases are a match to TRBD2. V was clipped by 0 bases and J by 12 bases; unmatched bases: 16. In germline, CDR1 is LNHNV, CDR2 YYDKDF (reference sequence). This CDR3 has 18 amino acids. CDR3 sequence (DNA): TGTGCCACCAGCAGAGACCGGACTAGCGGGAGATTCTCAATCCGGAAGTACTTC. Amino acids: CATSRDRTSGRFSIRKYF.

Many counts were recorded for this clonotype. The rearrangement joins TRBV30 to TRBJ1-6; D not resolved. Germline loops: CDR1 GTSNPN, CDR2 SVGIG (reference sequence). V was shortened by 3 bases and J by 11 bases, with 11 bases between the two germline ends. The CDR3 contains 12 residues. CDR3 protein: CAWSAGGPPLHF. The CDR3 DNA sequence: TGTGCCTGGAGCGCCGGTGGGCCACCCCTCCACTTT. The full variable domain, completed using reference TRBV30 and TRBJ1-6, is SQTIHQWPATLVQPVGSPLSLECTVEGTSNPNLYWYRQAAGRGLQLLFYSVGIGQISSEVPQNLSASRPQDRQFILSSKKLLLSDSGFYLCAWSAGGPPLHFGNGTRLTVT.

This clonotype was seen many times. This chain joins TRBV28 and TRBJ1-5; perhaps TRBD1 as D (6 bases). This CDR3 is built from 14 residues. CDR1 MDHEN and CDR2 SYDVKM come from the germline V gene. The germline V and J ends were trimmed by 10 bases and 7 bases, with 20 bases remaining between them. CDR3 loop: CATQAWRGDQPQHF. CDR3 coding DNA: TGTGCCACCCAGGCGTGGAGGGGGGACCAGCCCCAGCATTTT.

This clonotype was picked up many times. The chain carries TRBV5-8 and TRBJ2-5; the D gene is possibly TRBD2 (6 bases). The CDR3 is made up of 13 amino acids. Germline CDR1 is SGHTS and CDR2 is YDEGEE. Deletions cut 3 bases from V and 2 bases from J, with 8 bases between. The CDR3 sequence: CASSWGTQETQYF. The DNA for the CDR3 is TGTGCCAGCAGCTGGGGGACTCAAGAGACCCAGTACTTC.

The chain uses TRBV2 and TRBJ2-7; 11 nucleotides line up with TRBD2. The germline V gene has CDR1 SNHLY and CDR2 FYNNEI. CDR3 size: 15 residues. V shed 4 bases, J shed 2 bases, and the junction held 4 bases outside the gene matches. The CDR3 protein is CASSGLAGQTYEQYF. CDR3 DNA: TGTGCCAGCAGTGGACTAGCGGGACAAACCTACGAGCAGTACTTC. Looking up the rest from reference TRBV2 and TRBJ2-7 gives the full variable domain: EPEVTQTPSHQVTQMGQEVILRCVPISNHLYFYWYRQILGQKVEFLVSFYNNEISEKSEIFDDQFSVERPDGSNFTLKIRSTKLEDSAMYFCASSGLAGQTYEQYFGPGTRLTVT.

This clonotype was detected ten times or more. This chain uses TRBV6-1 with TRBJ2-7, with 11 bases identical to TRBD2. V shed 6 bases and J 6 bases; nucleotides not matched to a gene: 10. This CDR3 comprises 15 residues. The germline V gene has CDR1 MNHNS and CDR2 SASEGT. In DNA form, the CDR3 reads TGTGCCAGCAGAACTAGCGGGAGATGGTCGGGCGAGCAGTACTTC. It is translated as CASRTSGRWSGEQYF.

This sequence joins TRBV20-1 and TRBJ2-3; TRBD1 matches 7 bases. Trimming at V came to 0 bases and at J to 2 bases, leaving 8 bases not matched to a gene. Germline CDR1 DFQATT, CDR2 SNEGSKA (reference sequence). The CDR3 is made up of 16 amino acids. The chain's CDR3 is CSARDPGQDPTDTQYF. Written as DNA, the CDR3 is TGCAGTGCTAGAGACCCCGGACAGGACCCCACAGATACGCAGTATTTT.

This sequence joins TRBV7-9 and TRBJ2-7; 10 nucleotides align to TRBD1. With 1 base clipped from V and 2 bases from J, the junction kept 5 bases outside the gene matches. Per the germline V gene, CDR1 is SEHNR and CDR2 is FQNEAQ (reference sequence). The CDR3 length is 16 residues. Here the CDR3 DNA reads TGTGCCAGCAGCTTAGGACCGGGACAGGGGACCTACGAGCAGTACTTC. Amino acids: CASSLGPGQGTYEQYF.

In its sample, this clonotype was seen many times. The rearrangement joins TRBV6-1 to TRBJ1-1; no clear D gene. Trimming left V 7 bases short and J 0 bases short, with 9 bases between. This CDR3 is built from 13 residues. The V gene's germline CDR1 is MNHNS and CDR2 SASEGT. As DNA, the CDR3 is TGTGCCAGCACCCCAGAGGTGAACACTGAAGCTTTCTTT. Its protein is CASTPEVNTEAFF.

In its sample, this clonotype was seen once. The gene calls are TRBV6-1 and TRBJ2-7; a weak D match, TRBD2 (5 bases). V lost 4 bases and J 1 base, leaving 11 bases between the germline ends. This CDR3 spans 14 amino acids. Germline V gene sequence: CDR1 MNHNS, CDR2 SASEGT. The CDR3: CASSVTRTSYEQYF. In DNA, the CDR3 is TGTGCCAGCAGTGTAACAAGGACTTCCTACGAGCAGTACTTC.

This clonotype was observed a handful of times. The chain has TRBV9 and TRBJ1-3, with D hard to call. V lost 4 bases and J 2 bases, leaving 10 bases between the germline ends. Per germline, CDR1 SGDLS and CDR2 YYNGEE. The CDR3 extends over 14 amino acids. The CDR3 DNA reads TGTGCCAGCAGCTCCCCGCAAACTGGAAACACCATATATTTT. Translating it yields CASSSPQTGNTIYF.

This clonotype showed up just a few times. Because it lacks the conserved phenylalanine or tryptophan at the end, this CDR3 is likely a read error. The chain carries TRBV7-2 and TRBJ2-7, with TRBD1 matching over 8 bases. Germline values: CDR1 SGHTA, CDR2 FQGNSA. The CDR3 contains 14 residues. Germline trimming cut 1 base from V and 5 bases from J; bases unmatched to any gene: 4. The CDR3 protein is CASSLGTGLNEQYL. In nucleotides, the CDR3 is TGTGCCAGCAGCTTAGGGACAGGGCTTAACGAGCAGTACTTG.

This clonotype showed up just a few times. V is TRBV20-1 and J is TRBJ2-1, with 7 bases lining up with TRBD1. The CDR3 is 16 amino acids. V lost 0 bases, J lost 3 bases, and 8 bases stayed unmatched. Germline-derived CDR1 and CDR2 are DFQATT and SNEGSKA (reference sequence). This CDR3 is CSARDGEDRDYNEQFF. CDR3 nucleotides: TGCAGTGCTAGAGATGGCGAAGACAGGGACTACAATGAGCAGTTCTTC.

This clonotype turned up a few times. This rearrangement joins TRBV6-6 to TRBJ2-3, with D possibly matching TRBD1 (5 bases). V shed 0 bases and J shed 4 bases, with 11 bases lying between them. Germline V gene lookup returns CDR1 MNHNY and CDR2 SVGAGI (reference sequence). The CDR3 is 15 residues long. CDR3 protein: CASSYSITRADTQYF. Written as DNA, the CDR3 is TGTGCCAGCAGTTACTCGATCACCAGGGCAGATACGCAGTATTTT.

CDR3 sequence (DNA): TGTGCCAGCTCACCACGCCCCGAGGGCACGTCGATCTACGAGCAGTACTTC. Its translation is CASSPRPEGTSIYEQYF. The chain recombines TRBV18 with TRBJ2-7, with D possibly matching TRBD2 (5 bases). This CDR3 is built from 17 residues. Germline assignment: CDR1 KGHSH and CDR2 LQKENI. V was cut by 1 base and J by 3 bases, with 19 bases left in between.

This clonotype was seen ten or more times. The rearrangement joins TRBV15 to TRBJ2-2; 13 bases agree with TRBD2. The CDR3 has 17 residues. The germline V gene encodes CDR1 LNHNV and CDR2 YYDKDF (reference sequence). V lost 5 bases to trimming and J lost 6 bases; unmatched junction nucleotides: 9. This chain's CDR3 is CATSLRTSGSWAGELFF. CDR3 bases: TGTGCCACCAGCCTCAGGACTAGCGGGAGTTGGGCCGGGGAGCTGTTTTTT.

V and J are TRBV20-1 and TRBJ1-1; D unclear. Germline V CDR1 and CDR2: DFQATT, SNEGSKA (reference sequence). This CDR3 contains 13 residues. V was clipped by 2 bases and J by 1 base, with 8 bases between them. CDR3 sequence: CSARQDENTEAFF. The CDR3 region has the DNA TGCAGTGCTAGACAGGATGAGAACACTGAAGCTTTCTTT.

This clonotype was found many times. The rearrangement links TRBV7-2 to TRBJ2-7; D is possibly TRBD1 (5 bases). CDR1 and CDR2 (germline): SGHTA, FQGNSA. Trimming left V 1 base short and J 2 bases short, with 12 bases between. CDR3 size: 15 residues. In DNA form, the CDR3 reads TGTGCCAGCAGCTTAGGTAGTGACAGCGCCTACGAGCAGTACTTC. As protein: CASSLGSDSAYEQYF.

The chain recombines TRBV7-6 with TRBJ2-1, with D possibly matching TRBD2 (5 bases). V lost 2 bases and J lost 7, with 12 bases in between. Germline V gene sequence: CDR1 SGHVS, CDR2 FNYEAQ. The CDR3 sequence is 14 residues long. CDR3 DNA sequence: TGTGCCAGCAGCTTAAATCTCGAGGGTAATGAGCAGTTCTTC. Its translation is CASSLNLEGNEQFF.

About this clonotype: A much larger clonotype is one base distant, so this may be a read error. The gene calls are TRBV2 and TRBJ2-2, with TRBD2 as a possible D gene (5 bases). The length of the CDR3 is 12 residues. CDR1 and CDR2 (germline): SNHLY, FYNNEI. The CDR3 reads CASSEANRGASF. In DNA, the CDR3 is TGTGCCAGCAGTGAAGCGAACCGGGGTGCTTCCTTT. Full variable domain (remainder filled in from reference TRBV2 and TRBJ2-2): EPEVTQTPSHQVTQMGQEVILRCVPISNHLYFYWYRQILGQKVEFLVSFYNNEISEKSEIFDDQFSVERPDGSNFTLKIRSTKLEDSAMYFCASSEANRGASFGEGSRLTVL.

Many counts were recorded for this clonotype. The chain uses TRBV11-3 and TRBJ2-1; perhaps TRBD1 as D (5 bases). The germline V gene has CDR1 SGHNT and CDR2 YENEEA. V lost 2 bases and J 7 bases, leaving 15 bases between the germline ends. The CDR3 sequence is 15 residues long. CDR3 loop: CASSLSPGLVNEQFF. The CDR3 DNA reads as TGTGCCAGCAGCTTATCCCCAGGGTTGGTTAATGAGCAGTTCTTC.

This clonotype was detected many times. J is TRBJ2-1 and V is TRBV19; 13 nucleotides agree with TRBD2. Germline values: CDR1 LNHDA, CDR2 SQIVND (reference sequence). CDR3 size: 18 residues. J gave up 0 bases and V 5 bases, and 7 bases lay outside the gene matches. CDR3 coding DNA: TGTGCCAGTAGTGGGGGACTAGCGGGGCGGGGCTCCTACAATGAGCAGTTCTTC. Its translation: CASSGGLAGRGSYNEQFF. The full variable domain, with the rest looked up from reference TRBV19 and TRBJ2-1, is DGGITQSPKYLFRKEGQNVTLSCEQNLNHDAMYWYRQDPGQGLRLIYYSQIVNDFQKGDIAEGYSVSREKKESFPLTVTSAQKNPTAFYLCASSGGLAGRGSYNEQFFGPGTRLTVL.

There are many counts of this clonotype. The V gene is TRBV3-1, the J gene TRBJ1-4; 9 bases align to TRBD1. The V and J ends lost 4 bases and 7 bases, in that order; junction bases with no gene match: 10. The CDR3 consists of 16 residues. CDR1 LGHDT and CDR2 YNNKEL come from the germline V gene (reference sequence). CDR3 bases: TGTGCCAGCAGCCTAAGAACGGGACAGGGCGGTGAAAAACTGTTTTTT. It is translated as CASSLRTGQGGEKLFF. The full variable domain, in which reference TRBV3-1 and TRBJ1-4 provide the parts outside the CDR3, is DTAVSQTPKYLVTQMGNDKSIKCEQNLGHDTMYWYKQDSKKFLKIMFSYNNKELIINETVPNRFSPKSPDKAHLNLHINSLELGDSAVYFCASSLRTGQGGEKLFFGSGTQLSVL.